The 15 T cell receptor beta chains in this list originate from one sample, sequenced in a study of beta chain features in type 1 diabetes. Isolated RNA was reverse transcribed in full, so expressed TCRB transcripts were sequenced. Method: immunoSEQ multiplex PCR; TCRdb's copy keeps in-frame clones and lacks some. The top ten clones hold 0.7% of a sample with around 70,000 clones, more than 45% of them seen once. These receptors are not linked to any known antigen. Study-wide results and limits: Patients with Type 1 diabetes showed moderately but significantly shorter TCRB CDR3s in all four CD4+ subsets.

Material for sequencing was central memory CD4+ T cells from blood. The receptors stem from a man aged 30 to 39 with type 1 diabetes.

This clone was seen a single time. The chain carries TRBV7-2 and TRBJ1-3; maybe TRBD1 (5 bases). Germline V gene sequence: CDR1 SGHTA, CDR2 FQGNSA. Trimming stripped 4 bases from V and 3 bases from J, with 16 bases between. This CDR3 has 16 residues. The CDR3 sequence is CASSSTPGLIGNTIYF. The DNA of the CDR3 is TGTGCCAGCAGCTCCACCCCAGGGTTGATTGGAAACACCATATATTTT.

The rearrangement uses TRBV7-9 and TRBJ2-1; D is ambiguous. CDR1 and CDR2 from the germline V gene are SEHNR and FQNEAQ (reference sequence). The V and J ends lost 8 bases and 3 bases respectively, with 8 bases between them. This CDR3 comprises 12 residues. The CDR3 DNA reads as TGTGCCAGCCGCGGCGGCTACAATGAGCAGTTCTTC. This encodes CASRGGYNEQFF.

In this sample, this clone turned up a few times. The rearrangement links TRBV15 to TRBJ1-1, with a possible D match to TRBD1 (6 bases). The CDR3 covers 14 residues. Germline V gene lookup returns CDR1 LNHNV and CDR2 YYDKDF (reference sequence). V gave up 0 bases and J gave up 12 bases, with 17 bases separating them. The CDR3 here is CATSRDQGKGGSFF. As DNA, the CDR3 is TGTGCCACCAGCAGAGATCAGGGGAAGGGCGGATCTTTCTTT. The variable domain in full, completed from reference TRBV15 and TRBJ1-1, reads DAMVIQNPRYQVTQFGKPVTLSCSQTLNHNVMYWYQQKSSQAPKLLFHYYDKDFNNEADTPDNFQSRRPNTSFCFLDIRSPGLGDTAMYLCATSRDQGKGGSFFGQGTRLTVV.

This clone showed up just a few times. The chain carries TRBV4-2 and TRBJ2-1; 10 nucleotides match TRBD2. There are 16 residues in the CDR3. Per germline, CDR1 LGHNA and CDR2 YNFKEQ. V gave up 4 bases and J gave up 10 bases; unmatched junction bases: 13. Here the CDR3 DNA reads TGTGCCAGCAGCCCTCGGAGCGGGAGGGCCTTAGACGAGCAGTTCTTC. It translates to CASSPRSGRALDEQFF.

A word on this clone: At one boundary the junction diverges from the germline segment, which might be a read error. The same CDR3 also results from other DNA sequences found in this sample. The chain joins TRBV5-1 to TRBJ2-3; 15 bases agree with TRBD2. Per germline, CDR1 SGHRS and CDR2 YFSETQ. This CDR3 is 18 amino acids long. The CDR3 sequence: CASSSTGLAGGRADTQYF. The DNA of the CDR3 is TGCGCCAGCAGCTCGACCGGACTAGCGGGAGGGAGGGCAGATACGCAGTATTTC. The whole variable domain, filled in from reference TRBV5-1 and TRBJ2-3, reads KAGVTQTPRYLIKTRGQQVTLSCSPISGHRSVSWYQQTPGQGLQFLFEYFSETQRNKGNFPGRFSGRQFSNSRSEMNVSTLELGDSALYLCASSSTGLAGGRADTQYFGPGTRLTVL.

J is TRBJ1-2 and V is TRBV29-1; no firm D call. Trimming pared 3 bases from V and 4 bases from J, leaving 6 bases between. The germline gives CDR1 SQVTM, CDR2 ANQGSEA. This CDR3 has 11 amino acids. CDR3 loop: CSVEGGYGYTF. The DNA of the CDR3 is TGCAGCGTTGAGGGAGGCTATGGCTACACCTTC.

This chain joins TRBV2 and TRBJ1-2; the D is unclear. The CDR3 is made up of 14 amino acids. Germline-derived CDR1 and CDR2 are SNHLY and FYNNEI. V lost 4 bases, J lost 5 bases, and 14 bases lay in between. The CDR3 is CASSVSGLPYGYTF. CDR3 nucleotides: TGTGCCAGCAGTGTGTCTGGCCTCCCTTATGGCTACACCTTC.

V usage is TRBV29-1 and J usage is TRBJ2-1, with 8 bases matching TRBD2. The V gene's germline CDR1 is SQVTM and CDR2 ANQGSEA. The junction had 9 bases not matched to a gene; V was cut back by 4 bases and J by 7 bases. This CDR3 comprises 14 residues. The chain's CDR3 is CSVVSREGGNEQFF. The CDR3 DNA reads TGCAGCGTTGTCAGCCGGGAGGGGGGGAATGAGCAGTTCTTC.

This clone showed up just a few times. For the CDR3, the DNA is TGTGCCAGCAGTCTAGCGGGAGGGTCTGCAGATACGCAGTATTTT. Its translation is CASSLAGGSADTQYF. This rearrangement joins TRBV7-2 to TRBJ2-3; 12 nucleotides match TRBD2. CDR1 and CDR2 (germline): SGHTA, FQGNSA. Trimming took 6 bases from V and 4 from J; bases not matched to a gene: 5. The CDR3 runs to 15 residues.

V and J are TRBV25-1 and TRBJ2-3; 7 bases fit TRBD1. The CDR3 consists of 15 residues. CDR1 MGHDK and CDR2 SYGVNS come from the germline V gene. Losses at the gene ends were 3 bases for V and 4 bases for J; bases not matched to a gene: 7. This CDR3 reads CASSDRTGAADTQYF. CDR3 bases: TGTGCCAGCAGTGACCGAACAGGGGCGGCAGATACGCAGTATTTT. Complete variable domain (other parts from reference TRBV25-1 and TRBJ2-3): EADIYQTPRYLVIGTGKKITLECSQTMGHDKMYWYQQDPGMELHLIHYSYGVNSTEKGDLSSESTVSRIRTEHFPLTLESARPSHTSQYLCASSDRTGAADTQYFGPGTRLTVL.

The chain is built from TRBV4-2 and TRBJ2-2; D unclear. This CDR3 has 16 amino acids. CDR1 and CDR2 from the germline V gene are LGHNA and YNFKEQ. With 0 bases removed from V and 4 bases from J, the gap between germline ends came to 12 bases. CDR3 region: CASSQDPRGGTGELFF. As DNA, the CDR3 is TGTGCCAGCAGCCAAGATCCCAGAGGTGGCACCGGGGAGCTGTTTTTT.

A few counts support this clone. V usage is TRBV28 and J usage is TRBJ2-4; 9 positions match TRBD1. V was pared by 6 bases and J by 4 bases, with 7 bases of the junction left unmatched. Per the germline V gene, CDR1 is MDHEN and CDR2 is SYDVKM. This CDR3 region has 15 residues. CDR3 nucleotide sequence: TGTGCCAGCAGCCCCCCCGACAGGGGGAAAAACATTCAGTACTTC. Its protein is CASSPPDRGKNIQYF.

This chain connects TRBV7-6 to TRBJ2-7; D remains unclear. V dropped 3 bases and J dropped 9 bases, with 15 bases sitting between them. Germline V CDR1 and CDR2: SGHVS, FNYEAQ. CDR3 length equals 13 residues. CDR3 coding DNA: TGTGCCAGCAGCTTGAATTCCGGAGAGGTGCAGTACTTC. This encodes CASSLNSGEVQYF.

This clone occurred a few times. This chain joins TRBV5-1 and TRBJ2-7, with 7 bases identical to TRBD2. V shed 4 bases, J shed 2 bases, and the junction held 9 bases outside the gene matches. CDR3 size: 15 residues. CDR1 and CDR2 from the germline V gene are SGHRS and YFSETQ. CDR3 protein: CASSPGRGTTYEQYF. CDR3 coding DNA: TGCGCCAGCAGCCCTGGGCGCGGGACTACCTACGAGCAGTACTTC.

There are a few counts of this clone. The chain combines TRBV27 with TRBJ1-2, with a possible D match to TRBD1 (5 bases). Germline V gene sequence: CDR1 MNHEY, CDR2 SMNVEV (reference sequence). The CDR3 totals 17 residues. V lost 5 bases to trimming and J lost 7 bases, with 26 bases between them. This CDR3 is CASSLYAGPTGPLGYTF. The CDR3 DNA sequence: TGTGCCAGCAGTCTATATGCCGGGCCAACAGGTCCACTTGGCTACACCTTC.